This TCR beta chain was identified during a study of PD-1 blockade in classical Hodgkin lymphoma. Study outcomes and limitations: Complete responders' diversity at baseline resembled that of newly diagnosed patients. By C4D1, CD4+ diversity increased significantly, especially in complete responders.

In every patient, relapse followed autologous stem cell transplantation, while exposure to brentuximab vedotin differed. Best response was recorded as complete response, partial response or progressive disease. Repertoires were generated with immunoSEQ multiplex PCR, while TCRdb's copy carries only in-frame clones and drops some. The repertoire includes about 98,000 clones, roughly 92% of them detected once, and 2.8% sits in the top ten. About this clone itself: The antigen is undetermined.

This clonotype was sampled from a human donor with classical Hodgkin lymphoma. The specimen comprised peripheral blood mononuclear cells (PBMCs), sampled at baseline.

The CDR3 DNA reads TGTGCCAGCAGCCAAGTTGTACAGCGGGGCTTCCAAGAGACCCAGTACTTC. The encoded protein is CASSQVVQRGFQETQYF. V gene TRBV14 combines with J gene TRBJ2-5; 7 bases fit TRBD2. There are 17 residues in the CDR3. Germline CDR1 reads SGHDN; CDR2 reads FVKESK. V was pared by 1 base and J by 1 base, with 9 bases of the junction left unmatched.